This T cell receptor (beta chain) was observed in a study of blood T cell repertoires in COVID-19. Study context: In each case, the material was cDNA or gDNA derived from T cells, B-cell-depleted T cells, or PBMCs.

The V gene's germline CDR1 is LGHNA and CDR2 YNFKEQ. The CDR3 totals 13 residues. V gave up 8 bases and J gave up 3 bases, with 13 bases separating them. Sequenced by immunoSEQ multiplex PCR; TCRdb stores in-frame clones only, minus some. The data show approximately 230,000 clones, with around 89% seen just once and 4.1% held by the top ten. This TCR was sampled from a woman in her 30s who had recovered from COVID-19. This chain connects TRBV4-2 to TRBJ1-1; no reliable D call. Specimen: PBMCs or T cells enriched from blood (not recorded which). CDR3: CASSTQRDTEAFF. CDR3 bases: TGTGCCAGCTCGACCCAGAGGGACACTGAAGCTTTCTTT.